The following is a TCR beta chain sequence with its context. This sample was taken from a study of T cell responses to AZD1222 COVID-19 vaccine. The table came from immunoSEQ multiplex PCR; TCRdb's copy has only in-frame clones and leaves some out. Of over 100,000 clones in the sample, 87% were seen once. The germline V gene has CDR1 LNHDA and CDR2 SQIVND (reference sequence). CDR3 length: 16 residues. Losses at the gene ends were 7 bases for V and 8 bases for J; bases not matched to a gene: 12. This chain connects TRBV19 to TRBJ2-1; 12 bases are a match to TRBD1. The receptor's source is an adult who received the AZD1222 COVID-19 vaccine. Sequencing used peripheral blood, obtained 28 days after the second AZD1222 dose. The chain's CDR3 is CASTFSPGQGAHEQFF. The DNA for the CDR3 is TGTGCCAGTACCTTTTCACCGGGACAGGGGGCTCATGAGCAGTTCTTC.